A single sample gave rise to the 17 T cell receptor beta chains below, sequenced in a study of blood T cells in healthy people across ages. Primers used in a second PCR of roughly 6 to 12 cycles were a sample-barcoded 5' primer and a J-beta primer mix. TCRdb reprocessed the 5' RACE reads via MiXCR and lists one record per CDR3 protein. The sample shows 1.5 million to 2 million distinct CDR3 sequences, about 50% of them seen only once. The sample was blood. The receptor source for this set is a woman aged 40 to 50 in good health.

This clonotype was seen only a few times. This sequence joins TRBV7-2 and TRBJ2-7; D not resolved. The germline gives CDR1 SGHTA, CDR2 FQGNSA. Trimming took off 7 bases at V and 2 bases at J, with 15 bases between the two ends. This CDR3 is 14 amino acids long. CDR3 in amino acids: CASKRLRTTYEQYF. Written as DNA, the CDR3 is TGTGCCAGCAAAAGGCTTCGCACCACCTACGAGCAGTACTTC.

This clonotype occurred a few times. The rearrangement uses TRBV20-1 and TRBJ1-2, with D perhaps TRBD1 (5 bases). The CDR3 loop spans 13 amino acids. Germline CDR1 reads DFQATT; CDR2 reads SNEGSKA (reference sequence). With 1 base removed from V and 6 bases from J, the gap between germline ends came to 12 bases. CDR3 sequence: CSARVQGVHGYTF. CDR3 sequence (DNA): TGCAGTGCTAGAGTTCAAGGGGTCCATGGCTACACCTTC.

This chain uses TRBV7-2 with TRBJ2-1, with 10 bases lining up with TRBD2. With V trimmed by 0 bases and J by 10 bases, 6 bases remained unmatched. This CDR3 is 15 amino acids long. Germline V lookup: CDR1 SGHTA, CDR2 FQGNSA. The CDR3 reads CASSLAWTSGGEQFF. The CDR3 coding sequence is TGTGCCAGCAGCTTAGCTTGGACTAGCGGAGGAGAGCAGTTCTTC.

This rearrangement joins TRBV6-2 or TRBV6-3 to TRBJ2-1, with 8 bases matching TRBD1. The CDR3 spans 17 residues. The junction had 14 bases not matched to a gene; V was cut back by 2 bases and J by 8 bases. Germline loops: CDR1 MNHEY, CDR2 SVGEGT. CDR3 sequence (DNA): TGTGCCAGCAGTTACCTCCGGACAGGGAGGATAGTGGATGAGCAGTTCTTC. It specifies CASSYLRTGRIVDEQFF.

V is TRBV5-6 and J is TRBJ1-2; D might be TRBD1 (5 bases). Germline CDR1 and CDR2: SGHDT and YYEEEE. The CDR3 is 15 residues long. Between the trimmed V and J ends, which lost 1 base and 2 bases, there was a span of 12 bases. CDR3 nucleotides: TGTGCCAGCAGCTTGTGGGGACGGCCGAACTATGGCTACACCTTC. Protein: CASSLWGRPNYGYTF.

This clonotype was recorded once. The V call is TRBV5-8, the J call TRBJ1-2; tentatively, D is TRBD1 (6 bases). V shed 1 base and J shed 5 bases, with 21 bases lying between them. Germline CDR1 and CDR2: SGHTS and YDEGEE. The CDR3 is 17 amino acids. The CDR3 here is CASSLLVRTVTEYGYTF. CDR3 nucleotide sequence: TGTGCCAGCAGCTTGTTGGTCCGGACAGTAACCGAGTATGGCTACACCTTC.

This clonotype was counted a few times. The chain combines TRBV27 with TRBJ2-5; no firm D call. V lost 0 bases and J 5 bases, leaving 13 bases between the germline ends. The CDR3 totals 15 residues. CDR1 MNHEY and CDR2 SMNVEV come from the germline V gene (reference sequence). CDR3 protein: CASSLSYREGETQYF. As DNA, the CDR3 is TGTGCCAGCAGTTTATCGTATAGGGAAGGGGAGACCCAGTACTTC.

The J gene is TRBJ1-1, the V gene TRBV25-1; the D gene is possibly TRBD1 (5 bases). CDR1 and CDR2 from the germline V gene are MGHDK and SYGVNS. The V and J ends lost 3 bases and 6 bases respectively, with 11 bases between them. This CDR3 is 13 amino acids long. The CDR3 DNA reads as TGTGCCAGCAGTGATCTCAGGGTTTCTGAAGCTTTCTTT. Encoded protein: CASSDLRVSEAFF.

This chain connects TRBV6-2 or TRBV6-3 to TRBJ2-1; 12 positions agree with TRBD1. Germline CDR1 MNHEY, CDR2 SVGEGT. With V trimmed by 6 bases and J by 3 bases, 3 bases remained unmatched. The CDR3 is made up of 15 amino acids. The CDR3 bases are TGTGCCAGCAGAGGGACAGGGGGCTACTACAATGAGCAGTTCTTC. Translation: CASRGTGGYYNEQFF.

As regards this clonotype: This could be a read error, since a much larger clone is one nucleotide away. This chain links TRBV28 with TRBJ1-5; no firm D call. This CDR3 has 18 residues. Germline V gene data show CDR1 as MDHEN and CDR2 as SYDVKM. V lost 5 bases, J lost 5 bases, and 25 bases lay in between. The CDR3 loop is CASSPSPGLGSVDQPQHF. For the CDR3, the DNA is TGTGCCAGCAGTCCCTCCCCTGGGCTGGGGTCCGTGGATCAGCCCCAGCATTTT.

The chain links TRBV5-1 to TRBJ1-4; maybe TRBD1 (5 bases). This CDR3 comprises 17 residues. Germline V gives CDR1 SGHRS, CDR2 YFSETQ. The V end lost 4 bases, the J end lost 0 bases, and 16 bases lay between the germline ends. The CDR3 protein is CASSLFGTVATNEKLFF. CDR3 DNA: TGCGCCAGCAGCCTCTTCGGGACCGTTGCAACTAATGAAAAACTGTTTTTT.

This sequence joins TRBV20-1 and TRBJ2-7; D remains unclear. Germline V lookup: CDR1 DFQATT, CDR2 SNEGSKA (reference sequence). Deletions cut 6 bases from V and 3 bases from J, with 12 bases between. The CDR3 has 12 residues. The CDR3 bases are TGCAGTGCACCCGAGCTTCACTACGAGCAGTACTTC. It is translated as CSAPELHYEQYF.

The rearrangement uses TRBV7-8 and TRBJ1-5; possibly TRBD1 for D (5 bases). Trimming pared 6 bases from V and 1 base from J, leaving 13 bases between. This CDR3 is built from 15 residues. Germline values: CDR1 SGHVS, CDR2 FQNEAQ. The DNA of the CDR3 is TGTGCCAGCAGGCAAGCCGGGGGAAGCAATCAGCCCCAGCATTTT. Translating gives CASRQAGGSNQPQHF.

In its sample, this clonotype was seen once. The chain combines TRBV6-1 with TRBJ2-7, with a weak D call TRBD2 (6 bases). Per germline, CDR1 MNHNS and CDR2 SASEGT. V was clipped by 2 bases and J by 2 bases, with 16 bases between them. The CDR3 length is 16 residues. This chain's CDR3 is CASSERIGGRPYEQYF. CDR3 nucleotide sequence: TGTGCCAGCAGTGAACGAATTGGAGGGCGACCCTACGAGCAGTACTTC.

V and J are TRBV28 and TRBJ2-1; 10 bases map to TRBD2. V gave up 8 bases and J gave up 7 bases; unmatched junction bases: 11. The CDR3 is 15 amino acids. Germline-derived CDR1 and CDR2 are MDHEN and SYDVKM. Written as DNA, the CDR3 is TGTGCCAGCCTTGGAGCGGGGGGGCTTATTAATGAGCAGTTCTTC. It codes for CASLGAGGLINEQFF.

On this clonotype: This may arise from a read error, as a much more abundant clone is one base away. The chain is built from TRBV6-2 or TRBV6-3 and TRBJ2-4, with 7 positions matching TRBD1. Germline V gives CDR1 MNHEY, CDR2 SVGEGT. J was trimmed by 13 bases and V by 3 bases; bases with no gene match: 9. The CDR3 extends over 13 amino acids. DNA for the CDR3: TGTGCCAGCAGTTATTCCAGGGGGTACGTGCAGTACTTC. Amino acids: CASSYSRGYVQYF.

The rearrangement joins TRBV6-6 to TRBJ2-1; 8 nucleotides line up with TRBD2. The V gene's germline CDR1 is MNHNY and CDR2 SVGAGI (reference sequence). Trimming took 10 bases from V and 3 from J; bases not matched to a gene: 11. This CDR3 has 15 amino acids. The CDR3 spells CATFPLAGNYNEQFF. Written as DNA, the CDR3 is TGTGCCACCTTCCCCTTAGCGGGGAACTACAATGAGCAGTTCTTC.